These T cell receptor beta chains were read from a single sample in a study of blood T cell repertoires in COVID-19. The protocol was immunoSEQ multiplex PCR, while the TCRdb copy is restricted to in-frame clones and leaves out a portion. This sample carries approximately 490,000 clones, around 87% of them seen once, and the ten largest clones take roughly 0.72%. Sequenced material: PBMCs or T cells enriched from blood (not recorded which). These TCRs come from a woman aged 18-29 years who had recovered from COVID-19. Both conserved end residues are trimmed from each CDR3. D genes are given only for firm matches.

j_gene: TRBJ2-5; v_gene: TRBV27; d_gene: TRBD1; CDR3aa: ASSKRDRKLAQQETQY
j_gene: TRBJ2-2; v_gene: TRBV7-9; d_gene: .; CDR3aa: ASSLGVELWNTGELF
j_gene: TRBJ1-1; v_gene: TRBV5-1; d_gene: .; CDR3aa: ASSLGGGVNTEAF
j_gene: TRBJ2-5; v_gene: TRBV30; d_gene: TRBD1; CDR3aa: AWSLHGDSEGTQY
j_gene: TRBJ1-3; v_gene: TRBV19; d_gene: .; CDR3aa: ASTAGAGNTIY
j_gene: TRBJ1-1; v_gene: TRBV24-1; d_gene: TRBD1; CDR3aa: ATSDFRDSYSEAF
j_gene: TRBJ1-4; v_gene: TRBV5-5; d_gene: .; CDR3aa: ASSPGQLNEKLF
j_gene: TRBJ1-1; v_gene: TRBV30; d_gene: .; CDR3aa: AWSVGRKTEAF
j_gene: TRBJ1-1; v_gene: TRBV18; d_gene: .; CDR3aa: ASSLSRGGHTEAF
j_gene: TRBJ1-5; v_gene: TRBV19; d_gene: .; CDR3aa: ASSPAGGWDQPQH
j_gene: TRBJ2-7; v_gene: TRBV19; d_gene: TRBD1; CDR3aa: ASSTGTGDDEQY
j_gene: TRBJ1-2; v_gene: TRBV4-1; d_gene: .; CDR3aa: ASSQGFIYGYT
j_gene: TRBJ1-1; v_gene: TRBV6-5; d_gene: .; CDR3aa: ASCKLLAGTEAF
j_gene: TRBJ2-7; v_gene: TRBV10-2; d_gene: TRBD1; CDR3aa: ASSGQGGYEQY
j_gene: TRBJ1-6; v_gene: TRBV5-1; d_gene: .; CDR3aa: ASSEDVRSDSPLH
j_gene: TRBJ1-2; v_gene: TRBV5-1; d_gene: .; CDR3aa: ASSLRSDHYTNYGYT
j_gene: TRBJ1-2; v_gene: TRBV30; d_gene: TRBD1; CDR3aa: AWTSGTGTNYGYT